The source of this TCR beta chain is a study of CD8+ T cells in alopecia areata. This CDR3 contains 14 residues. Trimming left V 1 base short and J 1 base short, with 7 bases between. Germline V CDR1 and CDR2: LGHNA, YNFKEQ. Extracted from the samples, RNA was reverse transcribed into cDNA to serve as the sequencing template. Measured with immunoSEQ multiplex PCR; TCRdb has only the in-frame clones, and not every one. The table includes approximately 170,000 clones, 55% to 70% detected once. The sample's treatment: oral pan-JAK inhibitor, 5-10 mg twice daily. This clonotype was obtained from a human donor with alopecia areata. The chain uses TRBV4-2 and TRBJ2-5; D gene ambiguous. The sequenced sample was CD4+ T cells sorted from blood, obtained at week 4, from a patient treated with tofacitinib. The CDR3 DNA reads TGTGCCAGCAGCCAAGGCGCGACCCAAGAGACCCAGTACTTC. As protein: CASSQGATQETQYF.